This T cell receptor beta chain was profiled in a study of blood T cell repertoires in COVID-19. The overall study: COVID-19 samples from acute and convalescent phases originated in the United States, Italy and Spain. The cDNA or gDNA used as material had been derived from T cells, B-cell-depleted T cells, or PBMCs.

The germline gives CDR1 SNHLY, CDR2 FYNNEI. The CDR3 contains 13 residues. The ends were cut back, 4 bases at V and 7 bases at J, with 8 bases in the middle. In the original processing: Amplification of reference gene primers provided the estimated nucleated cell counts. Only in-frame clones appear in the TCRdb table, and some are missing; sequencing was by immunoSEQ multiplex PCR. V, J and clone size reflect that table, while D and trimming were determined from the DNA. The table lists 90,000 to 150,000 clones, 87% of them singletons. The rearrangement links TRBV2 to TRBJ1-6; D is undetermined. The sample taken for sequencing was peripheral blood. The receptor's source is a human donor in a cohort sampled during active COVID-19. The CDR3 DNA reads TGTGCCAGCAGTGTGGGCAGGAATTCACCCCTCCACTTT. Amino acid sequence: CASSVGRNSPLHF. The full variable domain, in which reference TRBV2 and TRBJ1-6 provide the parts outside the CDR3, is EPEVTQTPSHQVTQMGQEVILRCVPISNHLYFYWYRQILGQKVEFLVSFYNNEISEKSEIFDDQFSVERPDGSNFTLKIRSTKLEDSAMYFCASSVGRNSPLHFGNGTRLTVT.